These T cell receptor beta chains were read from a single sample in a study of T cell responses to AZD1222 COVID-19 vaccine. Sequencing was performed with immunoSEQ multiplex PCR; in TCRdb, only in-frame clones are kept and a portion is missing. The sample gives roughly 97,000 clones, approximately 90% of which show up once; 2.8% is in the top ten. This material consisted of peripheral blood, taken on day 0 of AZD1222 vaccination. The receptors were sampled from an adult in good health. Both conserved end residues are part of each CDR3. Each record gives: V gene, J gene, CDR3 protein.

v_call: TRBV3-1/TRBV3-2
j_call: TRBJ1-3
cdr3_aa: CASSQVRSSGNTIYF

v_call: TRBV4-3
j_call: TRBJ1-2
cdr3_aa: CASSQELGGGWTVYGYTF

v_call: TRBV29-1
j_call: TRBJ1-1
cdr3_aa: CSVKQGMNTEAFF

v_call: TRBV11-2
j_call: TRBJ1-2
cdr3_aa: CASSLESGVTYGYTF

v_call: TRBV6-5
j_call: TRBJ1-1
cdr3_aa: CASRRGTGDTEAFF

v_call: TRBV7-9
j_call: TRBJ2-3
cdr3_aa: CASSPNEEQYF

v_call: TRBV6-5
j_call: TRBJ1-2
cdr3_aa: CASSPGQGYYGYTF

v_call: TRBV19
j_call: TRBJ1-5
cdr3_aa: CASSLKAASNQPQHF

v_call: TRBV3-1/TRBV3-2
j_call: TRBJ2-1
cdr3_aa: CASSRRDEQFF

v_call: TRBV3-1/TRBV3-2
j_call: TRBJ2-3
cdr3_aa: CASSLGLAGPATDTQYF

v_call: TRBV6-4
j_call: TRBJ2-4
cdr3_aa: CASTKGTGVNIQYF

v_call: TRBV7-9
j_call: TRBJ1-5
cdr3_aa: CASSASTGAQPQHF

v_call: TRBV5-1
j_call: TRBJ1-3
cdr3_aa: CASSLESHSGNTIYF

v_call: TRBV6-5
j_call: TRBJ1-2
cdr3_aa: CASSGQGGFYGYTF

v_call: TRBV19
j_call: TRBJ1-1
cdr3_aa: CASSIGDRGLTEAFF

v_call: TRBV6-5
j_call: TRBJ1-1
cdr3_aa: CASRKQGGGTEAFF